The clone carrying this T cell receptor (beta chain) was counted ten times or more. This sample was included in a study of T cells in Graves' hyperthyroidism and ophthalmopathy. In the study overall: Initial diagnosis, before any treatment, was when peripheral blood was collected.

The junction had 6 bases not matched to a gene; V was cut back by 0 bases and J by 5 bases. Per the germline V gene, CDR1 is SGHTA and CDR2 is FQGNSA. The length of the CDR3 is 15 residues. Using RNA transcripts as the source, TCR beta CDR3 regions were amplified. RT-PCR in the first round (using the HTBI primer set) targeted the TCR CDR3. TCRdb ran MiXCR on the multiplex PCR reads and lists one entry per CDR3 protein. The table has about 59,000 distinct CDR3 sequences, about 57% seen once. Fresh peripheral blood, less than 11 ml of it, supplied the PBMCs. The genes are TRBV7-2 and TRBJ2-7, with 8 bases identical to TRBD1. The TCR sequence derives from a woman aged 55-69 years with Graves' ophthalmopathy. Material: blood. The CDR3 DNA reads TGTGCCAGCAGCTTAGCCAGGGGGCGCTTTGACGAGCAGTACTTC. Translation gives CASSLARGRFDEQYF.